Shown below are 10 T cell receptor beta chains from a single sample sequenced in a study of identifying expanded T cells in peripheral blood. Sequencing used immunoSEQ multiplex PCR; TCRdb keeps in-frame clones, though not all of them. The sample holds some 75,000 clones, 90% seen once. Sequencing was done on a sample of blood. The receptors come from a person aged 18 to 75 in good health.

This chain uses TRBV11-2 with TRBJ1-1; D unresolved. Germline-derived CDR1 and CDR2 are SGHAT and FQNNGV. V was clipped by 7 bases and J by 6 bases, with 15 bases between them. CDR3 length: 13 residues. CDR3 loop: CASIAEGRSEAFF. CDR3 DNA sequence: TGTGCCAGCATCGCTGAAGGACGTTCTGAAGCTTTCTTT.

This rearrangement joins TRBV5-6 to TRBJ2-6; no firm D call. The CDR3 totals 15 residues. Germline CDR1 and CDR2: SGHDT and YYEEEE. V was cut by 0 bases and J by 4 bases, with 8 bases left in between. CDR3 in amino acids: CASSLVGSGANVLTF. The CDR3 coding sequence is TGTGCCAGCAGCTTGGTGGGGTCCGGGGCCAACGTCCTGACTTTC. Full variable domain (remainder filled in from reference TRBV5-6 and TRBJ2-6): DAGVTQSPTHLIKTRGQQVTLRCSPKSGHDTVSWYQQALGQGPQFIFQYYEEEERQRGNFPDRFSGHQFPNYSSELNVNALLLGDSALYLCASSLVGSGANVLTFGAGSRLTVL.

The chain uses TRBV6-5 and TRBJ2-2; 7 bases map to TRBD2. Trimming removed 6 bases from V and 4 bases from J; junction bases left unmatched: 2. CDR1 MNHEY and CDR2 SVGAGI come from the germline V gene. The CDR3 consists of 13 residues. The CDR3 nucleotides read TGTGCCAGCAGAACTAGCGCCACCGGGGAGCTGTTTTTT. Amino acids: CASRTSATGELFF.

The chain couples TRBV7-2 to TRBJ2-3, with 10 nucleotides matching TRBD2. The length of the CDR3 is 16 residues. Looked up from germline, CDR1 is SGHTA and CDR2 is FQGNSA. The ends lost 4 bases at V and 2 bases at J; junction bases unmatched: 6. The CDR3 spells CASSSQAGGNTDTQYF. CDR3 nucleotides: TGTGCCAGCAGCTCGCAAGCGGGGGGGAACACAGATACGCAGTATTTT.

The chain recombines TRBV6-5 with TRBJ2-3; TRBD2 is a possible D gene (5 bases). This CDR3 contains 14 residues. Germline CDR1 reads MNHEY; CDR2 reads SVGAGI. Deletions cut 6 bases from V and 6 bases from J, with 16 bases between. For the CDR3, the DNA is TGTGCCAGCAGCGACATCGGACTGAGCGATACGCAGTATTTT. Encoded protein: CASSDIGLSDTQYF.

The chain links TRBV18 to TRBJ2-5; unclear D gene. Gene TRBJ2-7 matches the end of the DNA better, so the J call may be wrong. CDR3 length: 15 residues. The germline V gene encodes CDR1 KGHSH and CDR2 LQKENI. The CDR3 spells CASSPAGGNSYEQYF. CDR3 bases: TGTGCCAGCTCACCGGCTGGCGGAAACTCCTACGAGCAGTACTTC.

The chain has TRBV5-1 and TRBJ2-2; D uncertain. Germline CDR1 is SGHRS and CDR2 is YFSETQ. The CDR3 covers 13 residues. V was trimmed by 2 bases and J by 5 bases, leaving 7 bases between them. The CDR3 here is CASSLGQTGELFF. CDR3 bases: TGCGCCAGCAGCTTAGGCCAAACCGGGGAGCTGTTTTTT.

The chain joins TRBV28 to TRBJ2-7; tentatively, D is TRBD1 (5 bases). CDR3 size: 12 residues. V lost 7 bases and J lost 5, with 12 bases in between. Germline CDR1 MDHEN, CDR2 SYDVKM. The CDR3 DNA reads TGTGCCAGCAACTCAGGGTCGAACGAGCAGTACTTC. This gives the protein CASNSGSNEQYF.

The chain links TRBV4-1 to TRBJ2-7; no definite D call. V was trimmed by 1 base and J by 2 bases, leaving 12 bases between them. CDR1 and CDR2 (germline): MGHRA, YSYEKL. This CDR3 contains 15 residues. CDR3 amino acids: CASSQVRDTAYEQYF. The CDR3 DNA sequence: TGCGCCAGCAGCCAAGTTAGAGACACTGCCTACGAGCAGTACTTC.

This clone was picked up a small number of times. This sequence joins TRBV5-1 and TRBJ2-7; 10 positions agree with TRBD1. The CDR3 runs to 14 residues. The V segment lost 4 bases and the J segment 7 bases; nucleotides outside the gene matches: 8. Per the germline V gene, CDR1 is SGHRS and CDR2 is YFSETQ. In DNA, the CDR3 is TGCGCCAGCAGCCAACGGGACAGGGGAGGTGAGCAGTACTTC. Translating it yields CASSQRDRGGEQYF.